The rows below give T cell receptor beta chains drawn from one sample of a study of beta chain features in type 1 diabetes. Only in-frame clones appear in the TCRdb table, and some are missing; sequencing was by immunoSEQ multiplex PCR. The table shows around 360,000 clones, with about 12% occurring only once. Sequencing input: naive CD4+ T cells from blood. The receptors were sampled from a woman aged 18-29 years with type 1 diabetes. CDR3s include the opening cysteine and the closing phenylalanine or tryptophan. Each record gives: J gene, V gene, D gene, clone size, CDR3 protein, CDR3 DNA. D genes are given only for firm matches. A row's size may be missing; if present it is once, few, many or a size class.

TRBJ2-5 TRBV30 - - CAWEVGARETQYF TGTGCCTGGGAGGTTGGGGCCCGGGAGACCCAGTACTTC
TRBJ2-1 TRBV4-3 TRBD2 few CASSQVAGTSGGLNEQFF TGCGCCAGCAGCCAAGTTGCTGGGACTAGCGGGGGGTTGAATGAGCAGTTCTTC
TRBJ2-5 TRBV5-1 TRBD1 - CASSLAGTEQETQYF TGCGCCAGCAGCTTGGCCGGGACAGAACAAGAGACCCAGTACTTC
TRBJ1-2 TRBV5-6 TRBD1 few CASSAPGTDNYGYTF TGTGCCAGCAGCGCACCCGGGACAGATAACTATGGCTACACCTTC
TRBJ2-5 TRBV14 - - CASSQGGSVQETQYF TGTGCCAGCAGCCAAGGAGGGTCAGTCCAAGAGACCCAGTACTTC
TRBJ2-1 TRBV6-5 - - CASSYSGSSYNEQFF TGTGCCAGCAGTTACTCTGGGAGTTCCTACAATGAGCAGTTCTTC
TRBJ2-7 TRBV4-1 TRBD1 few CASSQPRDRAEQYF TGCGCCAGCAGCCAACCGCGGGACAGGGCCGAGCAGTACTTC
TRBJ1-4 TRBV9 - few CASGAGINEKLFF TGTGCCAGCGGAGCCGGTATTAATGAAAAACTGTTTTTT
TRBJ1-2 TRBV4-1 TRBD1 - CASSRDGTGQNYGYTF TGCGCCAGCAGCCGCGATGGGACAGGGCAGAACTATGGCTACACCTTC
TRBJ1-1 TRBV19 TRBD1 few CASSRGPGQGWTEAFF TGTGCCAGTAGTAGGGGTCCGGGACAGGGATGGACTGAAGCTTTCTTT
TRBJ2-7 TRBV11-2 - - CASSSGLMGEQYF TGTGCCAGCAGCTCGGGACTTATGGGGGAGCAGTACTTC
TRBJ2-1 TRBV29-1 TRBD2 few CSVRLAGGEQFF TGCAGCGTCAGACTAGCGGGAGGGGAGCAGTTCTTC
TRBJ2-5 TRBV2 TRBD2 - CASTPGGGRQETQYF TGTGCCTCAACGCCGGGGGGAGGGCGACAAGAGACCCAGTACTTC
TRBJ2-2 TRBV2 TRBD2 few CASSGTSGVNTGELFF TGTGCCAGCAGCGGTACTAGCGGGGTGAACACCGGGGAGCTGTTTTTT
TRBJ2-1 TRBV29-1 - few CSVEEWGSGRSYNEQFF TGCAGCGTTGAAGAGTGGGGCAGCGGGCGGTCCTACAATGAGCAGTTCTTC
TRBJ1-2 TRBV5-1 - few CASSTGENYGYTF TGCGCCAGCAGCACCGGGGAGAACTATGGCTACACCTTC
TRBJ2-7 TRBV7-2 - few CASSFEPYEQYF TGTGCCAGCAGCTTCGAGCCTTACGAGCAGTACTTC
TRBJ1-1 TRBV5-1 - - CASSRGRTEAFF TGCGCCAGCAGCCGGGGTCGGACTGAAGCTTTCTTT
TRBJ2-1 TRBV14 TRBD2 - CASSGFNREVSYWDEQFF TGTGCCAGCAGCGGCTTCAATCGGGAGGTCTCTTATTGGGATGAGCAGTTCTTC
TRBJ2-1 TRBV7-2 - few CASSFSMHEQFF TGTGCCAGCAGCTTTAGCATGCATGAGCAGTTCTTC
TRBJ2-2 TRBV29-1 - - CSVDSGSGELFF TGCAGCGTTGATTCCGGGTCCGGGGAGCTGTTTTTT
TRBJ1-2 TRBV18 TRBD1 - CASSPQGDGYTF TGTGCCAGCTCACCGCAGGGGGATGGCTACACCTTC